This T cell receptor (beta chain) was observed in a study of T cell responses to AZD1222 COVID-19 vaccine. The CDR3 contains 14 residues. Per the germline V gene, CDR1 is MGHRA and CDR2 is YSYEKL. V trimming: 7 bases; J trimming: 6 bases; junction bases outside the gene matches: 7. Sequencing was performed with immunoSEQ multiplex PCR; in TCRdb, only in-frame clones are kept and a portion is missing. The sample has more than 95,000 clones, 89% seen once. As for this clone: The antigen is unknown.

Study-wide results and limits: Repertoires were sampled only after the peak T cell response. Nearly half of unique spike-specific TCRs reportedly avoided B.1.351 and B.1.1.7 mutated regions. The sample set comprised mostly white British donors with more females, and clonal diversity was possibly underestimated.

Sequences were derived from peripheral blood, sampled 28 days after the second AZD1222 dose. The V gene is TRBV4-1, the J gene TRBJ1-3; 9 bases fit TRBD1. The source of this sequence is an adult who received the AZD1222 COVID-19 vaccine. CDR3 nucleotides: TGCGCCAGCACCCCGGGACAGGGAGAAAACACCATATATTTT. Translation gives CASTPGQGENTIYF.